The clone carrying this TCR beta chain was counted once. The antigen remains undetermined. Some clones are missing from TCRdb's copy, which holds only in-frame ones; the method was immunoSEQ multiplex PCR. The sample includes hundreds of thousands of clones, 95% to 98% of them seen just once. Germline values: CDR1 SGHKS, CDR2 YYEKEE (reference sequence). V gave up 4 bases and J gave up 7 bases, with 11 bases separating them. The CDR3 consists of 13 residues. Naive CD8 cells were CD45RO-negative, positively selected for CCR7, excluding terminally differentiated effector memory CD45RA+ cells. These data are taken from a study of shared clonotypes between healthy human individuals. Findings and caveats of the study: With a few donors compared, roughly 5% of naive CD4 clonotypes were shared.

The TCR comes from a man aged 30-40 years in good health. V gene TRBV5-5 combines with J gene TRBJ2-2; D is perhaps TRBD2 (5 bases). The sample comprised naive CD8+ T cells sorted from blood. The CDR3 protein is CASSPRTGGELFF. CDR3 nucleotide sequence: TGTGCCAGCAGCCCTCGGACTGGCGGGGAGCTGTTTTTT.